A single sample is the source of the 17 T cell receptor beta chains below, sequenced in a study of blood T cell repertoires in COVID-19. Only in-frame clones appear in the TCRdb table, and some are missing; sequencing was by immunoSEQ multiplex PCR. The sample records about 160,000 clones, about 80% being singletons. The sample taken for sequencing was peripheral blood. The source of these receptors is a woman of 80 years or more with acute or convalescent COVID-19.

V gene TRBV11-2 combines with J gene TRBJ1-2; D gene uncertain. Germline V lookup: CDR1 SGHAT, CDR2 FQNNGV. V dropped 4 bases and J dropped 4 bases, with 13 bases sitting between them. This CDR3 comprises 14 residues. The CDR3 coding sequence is TGTGCCAGCAGCTCCCGGGATTCTCTCTATGGCTACACCTTC. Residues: CASSSRDSLYGYTF.

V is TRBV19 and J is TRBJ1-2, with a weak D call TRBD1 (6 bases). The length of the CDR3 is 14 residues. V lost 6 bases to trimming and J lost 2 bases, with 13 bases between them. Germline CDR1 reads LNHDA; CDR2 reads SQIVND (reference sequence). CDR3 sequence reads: CASRKDRPNYGYTF. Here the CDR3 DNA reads TGTGCCAGTAGGAAGGACAGACCCAACTATGGCTACACCTTC. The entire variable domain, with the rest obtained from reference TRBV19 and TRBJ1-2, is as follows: DGGITQSPKYLFRKEGQNVTLSCEQNLNHDAMYWYRQDPGQGLRLIYYSQIVNDFQKGDIAEGYSVSREKKESFPLTVTSAQKNPTAFYLCASRKDRPNYGYTFGSGTRLTVV.

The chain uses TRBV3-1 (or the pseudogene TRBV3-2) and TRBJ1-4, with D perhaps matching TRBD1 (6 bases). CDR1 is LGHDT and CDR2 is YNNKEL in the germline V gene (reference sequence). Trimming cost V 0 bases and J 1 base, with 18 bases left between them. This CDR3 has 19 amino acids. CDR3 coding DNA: TGTGCCAGCAGCCAAGAGGGCACAGGGCTAGTAGAAACTAATGAAAAACTGTTTTTT. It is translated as CASSQEGTGLVETNEKLFF.

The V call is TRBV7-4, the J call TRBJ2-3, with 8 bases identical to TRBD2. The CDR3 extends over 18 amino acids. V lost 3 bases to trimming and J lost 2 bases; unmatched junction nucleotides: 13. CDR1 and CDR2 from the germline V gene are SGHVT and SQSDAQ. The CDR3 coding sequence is TGTGCCAGCAGCTTGTACGAAAGAGCGGGAGATCCCACAGATACGCAGTATTTT. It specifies CASSLYERAGDPTDTQYF.

The CDR3 sequence is CASSLGGWGNEQFF. CDR3 in DNA: TGTGCCAGCAGCTTAGGAGGGTGGGGCAATGAGCAGTTCTTC. The rearrangement uses TRBV11-3 and TRBJ2-1; TRBD2 might be the D (5 bases). The ends were cut back, 1 base at V and 6 bases at J, with 10 bases in the middle. This CDR3 has 14 amino acids. CDR1 is SGHNT and CDR2 is YENEEA in the germline V gene.

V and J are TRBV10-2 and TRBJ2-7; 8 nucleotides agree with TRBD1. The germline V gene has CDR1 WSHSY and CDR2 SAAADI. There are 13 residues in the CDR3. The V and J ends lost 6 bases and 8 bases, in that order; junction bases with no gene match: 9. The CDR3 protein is CASSSGTGEKQYF. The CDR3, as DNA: TGCGCCAGCAGCTCCGGGACAGGAGAGAAGCAGTACTTC.

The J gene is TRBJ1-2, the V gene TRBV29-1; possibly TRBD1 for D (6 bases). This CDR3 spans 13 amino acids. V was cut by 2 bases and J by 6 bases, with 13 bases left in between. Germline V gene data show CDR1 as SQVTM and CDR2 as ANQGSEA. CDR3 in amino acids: CSVETGHADGYTF. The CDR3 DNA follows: TGCAGCGTTGAAACGGGACACGCCGATGGCTACACCTTC. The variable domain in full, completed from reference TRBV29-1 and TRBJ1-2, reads SAVISQKPSRDICQRGTSLTIQCQVDSQVTMMFWYRQQPGQSLTLIATANQGSEATYESGFVIDKFPISRPNLTFSTLTVSNMSPEDSSIYLCSVETGHADGYTFGSGTRLTVV.

CDR3 residues: CASSPSLVSNEQFF. Written as DNA, the CDR3 is TGTGCCAGCTCACCTTCACTAGTCTCCAATGAGCAGTTCTTC. This rearrangement joins TRBV18 to TRBJ2-1, with D maybe TRBD2 (5 bases). V lost 3 bases, J lost 6 bases, and 12 bases lay in between. The germline V gene encodes CDR1 KGHSH and CDR2 LQKENI. The CDR3 is made up of 14 amino acids. Full variable domain (rest looked up from reference TRBV18 and TRBJ2-1): NAGVMQNPRHLVRRRGQEARLRCSPMKGHSHVYWYRQLPEEGLKFMVYLQKENIIDESGMPKERFSAEFPKEGPSILRIQQVVRGDSAAYFCASSPSLVSNEQFFGPGTRLTVL.

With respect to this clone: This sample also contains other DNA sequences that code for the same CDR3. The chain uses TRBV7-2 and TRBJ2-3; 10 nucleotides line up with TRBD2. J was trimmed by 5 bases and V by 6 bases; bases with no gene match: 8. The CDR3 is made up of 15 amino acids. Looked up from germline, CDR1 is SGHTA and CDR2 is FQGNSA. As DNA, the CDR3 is TGTGCCAGCAGTCCTAGCGGGAGAGCCGGAGATACGCAGTATTTT. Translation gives CASSPSGRAGDTQYF.

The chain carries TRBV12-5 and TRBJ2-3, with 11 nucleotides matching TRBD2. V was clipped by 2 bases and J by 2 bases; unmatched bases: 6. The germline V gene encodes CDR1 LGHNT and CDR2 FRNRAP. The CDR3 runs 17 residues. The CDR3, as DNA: TGTGCTAGTGGTTTGCCTTTAGCGGGAGGGCCCACAGATACGCAGTATTTT. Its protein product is CASGLPLAGGPTDTQYF. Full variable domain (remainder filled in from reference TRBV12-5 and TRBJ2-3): DARVTQTPRHKVTEMGQEVTMRCQPILGHNTVFWYRQTMMQGLELLAYFRNRAPLDDSGMPKDRFSAEMPDATLATLKIQPSEPRDSAVYFCASGLPLAGGPTDTQYFGPGTRLTVL.

In nucleotides, the CDR3 is TGTGCCAGCAGTCCCCCCCCGGGAAGTTCCTACGAGCAGTACTTC. This codes for CASSPPPGSSYEQYF. The chain combines TRBV27 with TRBJ2-7; D is possibly TRBD2 (5 bases). CDR3 length: 15 residues. V was trimmed by 5 bases and J by 1 base, leaving 15 bases between them. Germline V CDR1 and CDR2: MNHEY, SMNVEV (reference sequence).

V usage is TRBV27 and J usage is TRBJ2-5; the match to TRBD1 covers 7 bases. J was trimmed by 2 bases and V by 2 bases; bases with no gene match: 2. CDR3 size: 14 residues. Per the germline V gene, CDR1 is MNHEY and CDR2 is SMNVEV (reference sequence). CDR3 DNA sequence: TGTGCCAGCAGTTTAATGGGACAGCAAGAGACCCAGTACTTC. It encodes CASSLMGQQETQYF.

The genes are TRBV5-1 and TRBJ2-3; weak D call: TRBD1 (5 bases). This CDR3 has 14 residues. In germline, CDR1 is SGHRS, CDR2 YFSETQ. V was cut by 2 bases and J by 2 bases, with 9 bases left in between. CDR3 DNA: TGCGCCAGCAGCTTAGATGGGGCCACAGATACGCAGTATTTT. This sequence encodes CASSLDGATDTQYF.

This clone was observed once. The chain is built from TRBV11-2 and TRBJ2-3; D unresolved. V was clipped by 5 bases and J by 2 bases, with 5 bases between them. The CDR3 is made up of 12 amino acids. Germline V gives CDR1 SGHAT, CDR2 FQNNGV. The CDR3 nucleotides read TGTGCCAGCAGCCTTAACACAGATACGCAGTATTTT. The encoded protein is CASSLNTDTQYF.

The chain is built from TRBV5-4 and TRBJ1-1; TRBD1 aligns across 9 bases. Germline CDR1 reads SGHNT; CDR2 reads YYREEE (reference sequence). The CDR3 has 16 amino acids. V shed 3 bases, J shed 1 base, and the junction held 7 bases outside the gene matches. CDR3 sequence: CASSSGRTGANTEAFF. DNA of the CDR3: TGTGCCAGCAGCTCAGGTAGGACAGGGGCGAACACTGAAGCTTTCTTT.

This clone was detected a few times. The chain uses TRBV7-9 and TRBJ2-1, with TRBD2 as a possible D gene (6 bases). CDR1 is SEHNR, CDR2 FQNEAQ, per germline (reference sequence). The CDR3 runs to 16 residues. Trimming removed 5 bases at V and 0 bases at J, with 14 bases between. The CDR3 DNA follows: TGTGCCAGCAGCCTCCTTGGGGGGAGCTCCTACAATGAGCAGTTCTTC. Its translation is CASSLLGGSSYNEQFF.

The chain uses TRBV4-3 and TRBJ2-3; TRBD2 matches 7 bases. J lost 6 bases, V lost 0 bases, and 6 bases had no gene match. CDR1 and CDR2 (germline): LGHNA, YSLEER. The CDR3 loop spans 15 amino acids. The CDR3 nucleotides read TGCGCCAGCAGCCAAGATCGTCTAGCGGCGGATACGCAGTATTTT. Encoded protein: CASSQDRLAADTQYF.